What follows are 26 T cell receptor beta chains derived from one specimen sequenced in a study of cytomegalovirus exposure and HLA in healthy donors. The PCR made use of 60 Vbeta and 13 Jbeta primers. Measured with immunoSEQ multiplex PCR; TCRdb has only the in-frame clones, and not every one. The sample includes about 150,000 clones, 75% to 85% of them seen just once. The specimen sequenced was PBMCs. The receptor source for this set is a man aged 50 or older in good health and CMV-seropositive.

V and J are TRBV6-1 and TRBJ2-1; TRBD2 agrees at 12 bases. Trimming removed 4 bases from V and 5 bases from J; junction bases left unmatched: 0. This CDR3 is built from 14 residues. CDR1 and CDR2 (germline): MNHNS, SASEGT. The chain's CDR3 is CASSGTSGNNEQFF. CDR3 coding DNA: TGTGCCAGCAGTGGGACTAGCGGGAACAATGAGCAGTTCTTC.

This chain connects TRBV7-2 to TRBJ1-1; TRBD1 matches at 7 bases. From germline, CDR1 is SGHTA and CDR2 FQGNSA. This CDR3 comprises 14 residues. With V trimmed by 5 bases and J by 1 base, 4 bases remained unmatched. The CDR3 nucleotides are TGTGCCAGCAGCCCCCAGGGGGGGAACACTGAAGCTTTCTTT. Protein product: CASSPQGGNTEAFF.

The chain uses TRBV11-1 and TRBJ2-5; tentatively, D is TRBD2 (6 bases). Looked up from germline, CDR1 is SGHAT and CDR2 is FQDESV (reference sequence). Trimming cost V 7 bases and J 2 bases, with 17 bases left between them. The CDR3 is 15 amino acids. The CDR3 region is CASTLAGTLQETQYF. CDR3 nucleotides: TGTGCCAGCACCCTGGCGGGGACTTTACAAGAGACCCAGTACTTC.

This rearrangement joins TRBV7-9 to TRBJ1-4; 8 nucleotides match TRBD1. Germline values: CDR1 SEHNR, CDR2 FQNEAQ (reference sequence). The length of the CDR3 is 15 residues. J gave up 5 bases and V 1 base, and 3 bases lay outside the gene matches. CDR3 sequence reads: CASSLDRGSNEKLFF. The CDR3 DNA is TGTGCCAGCAGCTTAGACAGGGGGTCGAATGAAAAACTGTTTTTT.

The chain couples TRBV18 to TRBJ1-2, with D perhaps matching TRBD1 (5 bases). Trimming left V 4 bases short and J 5 bases short, with 8 bases between. This CDR3 is built from 12 residues. In germline, CDR1 is KGHSH, CDR2 LQKENI. The CDR3 loop reads CASSLQVYGYTF. CDR3 nucleotides: TGTGCCAGCTCACTACAGGTTTATGGCTACACCTTC.

Notes on this clone: Other nucleotide sequences in the sample specify the same CDR3. Here the CDR3 reads CASSLDPYGTGKGELFF. The CDR3 DNA reads as TGTGCCAGCAGCTTAGATCCTTATGGGACAGGGAAAGGGGAGCTGTTTTTT. V gene TRBV11-2 combines with J gene TRBJ2-2, with TRBD1 identical over 9 bases. This CDR3 has 17 amino acids. Germline V CDR1 and CDR2: SGHAT, FQNNGV. V was pared by 0 bases and J by 8 bases, with 10 bases of the junction left unmatched.

Concerning this clone: One junction end disagrees with the germline gene, perhaps due to a read error. V and J are TRBV7-9 and TRBJ1-1, with 10 bases matching TRBD1. The CDR3 is made up of 15 amino acids. From germline, CDR1 is SEHNR and CDR2 FQNEAQ (reference sequence). The DNA of the CDR3 is TGTTCCAGCAGCTTCGACAGGGGGCGAGGAACTGAAGCTTTCTTT. This codes for CSSSFDRGRGTEAFF. The full variable domain, completed using reference TRBV7-9 and TRBJ1-1, is DTGVSQNPRHKITKRGQNVTFRCDPISEHNRLYWYRQTLGQGPEFLTYFQNEAQLEKSRLLSDRFSAERPKGSFSTLEIQRTEQGDSAMYLCSSSFDRGRGTEAFFGQGTRLTVV.

This rearrangement joins TRBV2 to TRBJ2-5; TRBD1 matches 7 bases. In germline, CDR1 is SNHLY, CDR2 FYNNEI. V lost 1 base, J lost 3 bases, and 2 bases stayed unmatched. This CDR3 region has 14 residues. The CDR3 protein is CASSEGQGEETQYF. In nucleotides, the CDR3 is TGTGCCAGCAGTGAAGGACAGGGAGAAGAGACCCAGTACTTC. The full variable domain, rest sourced from reference TRBV2 and TRBJ2-5, is EPEVTQTPSHQVTQMGQEVILRCVPISNHLYFYWYRQILGQKVEFLVSFYNNEISEKSEIFDDQFSVERPDGSNFTLKIRSTKLEDSAMYFCASSEGQGEETQYFGPGTRLLVL.

This clone turned up a few times. V and J are TRBV19 and TRBJ2-3, with 8 bases matching TRBD2. The V gene's germline CDR1 is LNHDA and CDR2 SQIVND (reference sequence). The J segment lost 4 bases and the V segment lost 7 bases, leaving 16 bases of the junction unmatched. The CDR3 consists of 17 residues. As DNA, the CDR3 is TGTGCCAGTACTCAGAACGGGCGGGGGGTGATCGCAGATACGCAGTATTTT. This sequence encodes CASTQNGRGVIADTQYF.

The chain combines TRBV7-3 with TRBJ1-1; D is possibly TRBD1 (5 bases). The V gene lost 4 bases and the J gene lost 0 bases, with 6 bases spanning the gap. The CDR3 consists of 13 residues. CDR1 SGHTA and CDR2 FQGTGA come from the germline V gene. The CDR3 bases are TGTGCCAGCAGCTCCAGGGTGAACACTGAAGCTTTCTTT. Its protein is CASSSRVNTEAFF.

The chain joins TRBV15 to TRBJ2-1; D is possibly TRBD2 (5 bases). Trimming removed 2 bases at V and 0 bases at J, with 14 bases between. This CDR3 region has 17 residues. The germline V gene has CDR1 LNHNV and CDR2 YYDKDF (reference sequence). Here the CDR3 DNA reads TGTGCCACCAGCAGACCTATAATAGGGAGCTCCTACAATGAGCAGTTCTTC. This sequence encodes CATSRPIIGSSYNEQFF.

The DNA of the CDR3 is TGCGCCAGCAGCACCAGGGATGCAGGCACCTATGGCTACACCTTC. It yields the protein CASSTRDAGTYGYTF. The J gene is TRBJ1-2, the V gene TRBV5-1; D is perhaps TRBD1 (5 bases). V was cut by 4 bases and J by 4 bases, with 17 bases left in between. The CDR3 spans 15 residues. Germline V gene data show CDR1 as SGHRS and CDR2 as YFSETQ. Full variable domain (remainder filled in from reference TRBV5-1 and TRBJ1-2): KAGVTQTPRYLIKTRGQQVTLSCSPISGHRSVSWYQQTPGQGLQFLFEYFSETQRNKGNFPGRFSGRQFSNSRSEMNVSTLELGDSALYLCASSTRDAGTYGYTFGSGTRLTVV.

This clone occurred once. The chain employs TRBV5-1 and TRBJ2-2; 8 bases agree with TRBD1. CDR3 length equals 17 residues. From germline, CDR1 is SGHRS and CDR2 YFSETQ. V shed 4 bases and J 4 bases; nucleotides not matched to a gene: 12. DNA for the CDR3: TGCGCCAGCAGCCGATCCGGACAGGGCGGGTTCACCGGGGAGCTGTTTTTT. Its protein is CASSRSGQGGFTGELFF.

V and J are TRBV30 and TRBJ1-4; D might be TRBD1 (6 bases). There are 14 residues in the CDR3. Germline CDR1 is GTSNPN and CDR2 is SVGIG (reference sequence). V lost 8 bases and J 5 bases, leaving 18 bases between the germline ends. The CDR3 region is CAATGGRTNEKLFF. In DNA, the CDR3 is TGTGCCGCGACAGGTGGCCGAACCAATGAAAAACTGTTTTTT.

J is TRBJ2-5 and V is TRBV5-6; TRBD1 aligns across 7 bases. V shed 4 bases, J shed 0 bases, and the junction held 3 bases outside the gene matches. This CDR3 has 14 amino acids. Germline V lookup: CDR1 SGHDT, CDR2 YYEEEE. The CDR3 loop reads CASSPGQNQETQYF. The CDR3 region has the DNA TGTGCCAGCAGCCCGGGACAGAACCAAGAGACCCAGTACTTC.

The chain couples TRBV9 to TRBJ2-2; D gene uncertain. V dropped 1 base and J dropped 3 bases, with 13 bases sitting between them. From germline, CDR1 is SGDLS and CDR2 YYNGEE. This CDR3 has 16 residues. This chain's CDR3 is CASSVSLTAYTGELFF. The DNA for the CDR3 is TGTGCCAGCAGCGTAAGTTTGACTGCATACACCGGGGAGCTGTTTTTT.

The chain uses TRBV6-5 and TRBJ1-1, with 10 bases lining up with TRBD1. Germline trimming cut 8 bases from V and 3 bases from J; bases unmatched to any gene: 6. The CDR3 runs to 14 residues. The germline gives CDR1 MNHEY, CDR2 SVGAGI. CDR3 sequence: CASGKDRGDTEAFF. In DNA, the CDR3 is TGTGCCAGCGGCAAGGACAGGGGGGACACTGAAGCTTTCTTT.

This clone has more than one count but fewer than ten. This chain uses TRBV4-1 with TRBJ2-7; D is perhaps TRBD2 (6 bases). Germline lookup yields CDR1 MGHRA and CDR2 YSYEKL. The CDR3 totals 15 residues. The V gene lost 3 bases and the J gene lost 4 bases, with 16 bases spanning the gap. The CDR3 sequence is CASSHFGRGGYEQYF. CDR3 DNA: TGCGCCAGCAGCCATTTCGGGAGAGGTGGGTACGAGCAGTACTTC.

A single count supports this clone. The V call is TRBV5-4, the J call TRBJ1-1; no firm D call. Deletions cut 2 bases from V and 4 bases from J, with 12 bases between. The CDR3 sequence is 14 residues long. Germline assignment: CDR1 SGHNT and CDR2 YYREEE (reference sequence). The CDR3 loop is CASSFPTETTEAFF. DNA of the CDR3: TGTGCCAGCAGCTTCCCAACAGAGACCACTGAAGCTTTCTTT.

The V and J genes are TRBV5-1 and TRBJ1-1; D remains ambiguous. The V end lost 2 bases, the J end lost 0 bases, and 5 bases lay between the germline ends. The CDR3 spans 13 residues. CDR1 is SGHRS, CDR2 YFSETQ, per germline. CDR3 sequence: CASSFLMNTEAFF. The CDR3 DNA is TGCGCCAGCAGCTTTTTAATGAACACTGAAGCTTTCTTT. The entire variable domain, with the rest obtained from reference TRBV5-1 and TRBJ1-1, is as follows: KAGVTQTPRYLIKTRGQQVTLSCSPISGHRSVSWYQQTPGQGLQFLFEYFSETQRNKGNFPGRFSGRQFSNSRSEMNVSTLELGDSALYLCASSFLMNTEAFFGQGTRLTVV.

This clone came up once. The rearrangement uses TRBV7-9 and TRBJ2-7, with 12 bases fitting TRBD1. CDR3 size: 15 residues. Looked up from germline, CDR1 is SEHNR and CDR2 is FQNEAQ (reference sequence). V lost 4 bases to trimming and J lost 6 bases; unmatched junction nucleotides: 7. DNA of the CDR3: TGTGCCAGCAGCTCCCCGGGACAGGGGGCAGTCGAGCAGTACTTC. It encodes CASSSPGQGAVEQYF.

V gene TRBV9 combines with J gene TRBJ1-3, with D possibly matching TRBD1 (5 bases). The length of the CDR3 is 17 residues. V gave up 0 bases and J gave up 0 bases, with 13 bases separating them. The germline gives CDR1 SGDLS, CDR2 YYNGEE. This chain's CDR3 is CASSVAGPGPSGNTIYF. The CDR3 region has the DNA TGTGCCAGCAGCGTAGCAGGCCCAGGGCCCTCTGGAAACACCATATATTTT.

Concerning this clone itself: The junction departs from the called germline gene at one end, perhaps through a read error. Distinct nucleotide sequences in the sample also encode this CDR3. The chain couples TRBV6-8 to TRBJ2-7, with D possibly being TRBD1 (5 bases). The length of the CDR3 is 10 residues. Germline-derived CDR1 and CDR2 are MNHGY and SAAAGT. CDR3 DNA sequence: TGTGCCAGTAGTGAAAGGGGAAGGCACTTC. It is translated as CASSERGRHF.

The genes are TRBV11-1 and TRBJ2-2, with 9 bases lining up with TRBD2. J was trimmed by 3 bases and V by 3 bases; bases with no gene match: 5. The CDR3 sequence is 16 residues long. From germline, CDR1 is SGHAT and CDR2 FQDESV (reference sequence). CDR3 nucleotides: TGTGCCAGCAGCTTGGTAGCGGGAGTCCACACCGGGGAGCTGTTTTTT. The encoded protein is CASSLVAGVHTGELFF. The complete variable domain, with remaining parts taken from reference TRBV11-1 and TRBJ2-2, reads EAEVAQSPRYKITEKSQAVAFWCDPISGHATLYWYRQILGQGPELLVQFQDESVVDDSQLPKDRFSAERLKGVDSTLKIQPAELGDSAMYLCASSLVAGVHTGELFFGEGSRLTVL.

This chain joins TRBV6-1 and TRBJ2-1; 12 nucleotides match TRBD2. After removal of 7 bases from V and 3 bases from J, the junction contained 4 bases not matched to a gene. This CDR3 contains 15 residues. Per the germline V gene, CDR1 is MNHNS and CDR2 is SASEGT. The chain's CDR3 is CASTMGLAGYNEQFF. The CDR3 coding sequence is TGTGCCAGCACCATGGGACTAGCGGGCTACAATGAGCAGTTCTTC.

This clone was observed a few times. The V call is TRBV4-1, the J call TRBJ2-7; 10 nucleotides match TRBD1. The CDR3 loop spans 15 amino acids. V lost 4 bases and J lost 4; bases outside the gene matches: 7. CDR1 MGHRA and CDR2 YSYEKL come from the germline V gene. CDR3 sequence (DNA): TGCGCCAGCAGCCGGATGGACAGGGGGGATTACGAGCAGTACTTC. Its translation is CASSRMDRGDYEQYF.